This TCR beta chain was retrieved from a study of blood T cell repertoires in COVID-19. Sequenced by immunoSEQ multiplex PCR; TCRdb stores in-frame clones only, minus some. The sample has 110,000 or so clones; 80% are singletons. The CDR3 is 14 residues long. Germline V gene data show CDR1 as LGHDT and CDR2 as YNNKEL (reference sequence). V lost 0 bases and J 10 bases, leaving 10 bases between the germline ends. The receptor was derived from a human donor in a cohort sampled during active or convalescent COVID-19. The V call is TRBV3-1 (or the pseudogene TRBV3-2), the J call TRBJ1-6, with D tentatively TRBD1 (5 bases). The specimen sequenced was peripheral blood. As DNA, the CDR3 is TGTGCCAGCAGCCAAGAGTGGAGGGGCTCACCCCTCCACTTT. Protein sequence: CASSQEWRGSPLHF.